This T cell receptor beta chain was sequenced in a study of cytomegalovirus exposure and HLA in healthy donors. Overall study context: An early data release held tens of millions of unique TCRs from HLA-typed donors. General observations from the study: Common viral pathogens seemed to be connected with several of the most significant clusters, according to a later analysis. Reports state that TCR beta sequences accurately predicted most subjects' HLA-A and HLA-B alleles.

13 Jbeta primers and 60 Vbeta primers were used for the PCR. Data came from immunoSEQ multiplex PCR; TCRdb stores just in-frame clones and leaves some out. This sample has 100,000 to 150,000 clones, with approximately 81% found just once. Germline V CDR1 and CDR2: SGHDT, YYEEEE. Trimming stripped 4 bases from V and 9 bases from J, with 17 bases between. CDR3 length: 14 amino acids. Concerning this clone: What it binds is not known.

This TCR was recovered from a young man in good health and CMV-seropositive. This chain joins TRBV5-6 and TRBJ2-1, with D possibly being TRBD1 (6 bases). Sequenced material: PBMCs. Written as DNA, the CDR3 is TGTGCCAGCAGCCCCGTCGGGGAAGGGGGTGAGCAGTTCTTC. Translation gives CASSPVGEGGEQFF.